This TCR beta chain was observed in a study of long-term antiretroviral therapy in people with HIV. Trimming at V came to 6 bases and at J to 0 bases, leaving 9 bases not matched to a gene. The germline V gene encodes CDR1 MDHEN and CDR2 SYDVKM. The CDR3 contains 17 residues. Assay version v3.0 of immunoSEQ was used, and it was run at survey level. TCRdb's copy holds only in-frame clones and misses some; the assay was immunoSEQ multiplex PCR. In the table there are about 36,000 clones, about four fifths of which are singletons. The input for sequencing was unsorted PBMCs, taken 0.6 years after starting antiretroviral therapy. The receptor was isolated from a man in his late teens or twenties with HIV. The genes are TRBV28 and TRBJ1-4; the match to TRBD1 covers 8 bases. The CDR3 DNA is TGTGCCAGCAGCCCCGGACAGGGAACTGCAACTAATGAAAAACTGTTTTTT. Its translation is CASSPGQGTATNEKLFF.